Here is one T cell receptor (beta chain) with its context. A few counts support this clonotype. Its antigen target is currently unknown. No base-level quality is on record; no much larger clone is a single base apart. These data originate in a study of blood T cells in healthy people across ages (dated by TCRdb to 2015 to 2017). For context, the study as a whole: In model experiments, template switching captured about one uniquely barcoded TCR beta cDNA molecule for every two T cells. The study measured age-related changes in TCR beta repertoire diversity using deep sequencing normalized with unique cDNA molecular identifiers. The donors were divided into four age groups: young (average around 15 years), middle-aged (almost 40), aged (about 60) and long-lived (approximately 74). To avoid experimental bias, donors of different ages were distributed randomly across sequencing lanes. The study analyzed two additional independent replicas of 1 million unique cDNA reads from the same blood draw for two donors, one aged 18 to 29 and one aged 80 or older.

CDR1 and CDR2 are drawn from the germline V gene: MNHEY, SVGEGT. Including cysteine and phenylalanine, the CDR3 has 15 amino acids. Only the CDR3 DNA is retained, 45 bases long and in frame from the first base. After removal of 5 bases from V and 2 bases from J, the junction retains 8 bases not matched to a gene. The roughly 39 donors, aged 6 to 90 years, were systemically healthy Caucasian individuals from Russia. Each donor gave around 9.9 milliliters of peripheral blood, collected into EDTA-treated Vacutainer tubes. Ficoll-Paque density-gradient centrifugation was used to isolate PBMCs, with at least 7 million obtained per sample. Total RNA, at least 6 micrograms per sample, was extracted from PBMCs with Trizol reagent. For every donor, an aliquot of PBMCs went through flow cytometry to measure the percentages of naive CD45RAhigh/CD27high T cells. General conclusions and limits of the study: Compared with the aged group, the long-lived group had more naive CD4+ T cells, fewer expanded clones and increased TCR diversity, a pattern suggesting age selection. As age increased, observed TCR beta diversity per million T cells dropped in a roughly linear way, and a significant reduction was already evident by age 40. Conclusive comparison of naive and antigen-experienced compartments was prevented by the profiling of bulk unsorted PBMCs. Donor CMV infection status was unknown, potentially confounding age-related changes in expanded clonotypes. Estimates of total diversity based on one million sequenced T cells were regarded as lower bounds and as underestimates. There was a strong correlation between observed TCR beta diversity and the percentage of naive T cells measured by flow cytometry.

Library prep was done by 5' RACE. The sequencer listed for this sample is Illumina HiSeq 2500. A second PCR of roughly 7 to 11 cycles was performed with a sample-barcoded 5' primer and a J-beta primer mix. A unique molecular identifier was introduced onto each TCR beta cDNA molecule by a template-switch 5' adaptor carrying 12 random nucleotides. Each sample yielded at least 2.5 million CDR3-containing paired-end reads. The Mint cDNA synthesis kit, primed by a TRBC-specific oligonucleotide, was used to synthesize first-strand cDNA from all RNA. After uracil-DNA glycosylase treatment, a first 18-cycle PCR used universal primers M1SS and BC2_uni_R on all cDNA. The paper's processing steps were these. For normalization, 1 million high-quality reads were randomly selected from each sample, with every read carrying a distinct molecular identifier. Instead of being binned into consensus sequences, reads with shared molecular identifiers were discarded. MiTCR, set to a Q25 quality threshold and the strictest error-elimination algorithm, was used for CDR3 identification, clonotype clustering and error correction. A nonparametric unseen species model with Euler transformation was used to estimate lower-bound total TCR beta diversity. Using fastp at Q25 and MiXCR, TCRdb reprocessed the public reads and kept productive beta chains. Merged by CDR3 protein, the rows form single entries marked with the most common genes and DNA. The V and J calls and clone size are TCRdb's, not the authors'. This sample lists about 1.1 million distinct CDR3 sequences; around two fifths were detected once. About 12% of the sample goes to the ten largest clones.

The source of this sequence is a man aged 18 to 29 in good health. Sequencing was performed on blood. The rearranged chain carries TRBV6-2 or TRBV6-3 and TRBJ2-7, with 8 middle bases fitting TRBD1. The CDR3 has the sequence CASSMHLQGAYEQYF. DNA sequence: TGTGCCAGCAGTATGCACTTACAGGGGGCCTACGAGCAGTACTTC.